This T cell receptor beta chain was captured in a study of blood T cell repertoires in COVID-19. Assay: immunoSEQ multiplex PCR; the TCRdb copy retains only in-frame clones and omits some. The table has about 160,000 clones, roughly 73% seen once. This clone was seen a few times. The CDR3 spans 12 residues. In germline, CDR1 is GTSNPN, CDR2 SVGIG (reference sequence). Trimming shortened V by 5 bases and J by 2 bases, and 9 bases separated the two germline ends. The V call is TRBV30, the J call TRBJ2-5; D call uncertain. Source material: peripheral blood. The receptor was derived from a man in his 70s with acute or convalescent COVID-19. The CDR3 region is CAWGTQQETQYF. Here the CDR3 DNA reads TGTGCCTGGGGAACACAACAAGAGACCCAGTACTTC.